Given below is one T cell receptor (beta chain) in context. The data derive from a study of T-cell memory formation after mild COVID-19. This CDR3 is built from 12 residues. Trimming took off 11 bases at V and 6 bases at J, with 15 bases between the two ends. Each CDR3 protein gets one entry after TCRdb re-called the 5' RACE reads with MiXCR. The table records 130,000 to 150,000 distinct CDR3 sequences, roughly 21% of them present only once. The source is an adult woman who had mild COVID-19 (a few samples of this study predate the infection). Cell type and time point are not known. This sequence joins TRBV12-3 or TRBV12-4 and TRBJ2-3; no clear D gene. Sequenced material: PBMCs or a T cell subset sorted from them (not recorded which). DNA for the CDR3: TGTGCCTCGGCAGGCCGTTGGGATACGCAGTATTTT. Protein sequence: CASAGRWDTQYF.